This T cell receptor (beta chain) was captured in a study of blood T cell repertoires in COVID-19. Study context: The United States, Italy and Spain were the sources of the acute and convalescent COVID-19 samples.

In the authors' workflow: By means of reference gene primer amplification, nucleated cell counts were estimated. The table came from immunoSEQ multiplex PCR; TCRdb's copy has only in-frame clones and leaves some out. V and J calls and clone size are as listed in that table; D and trimming were resolved from the DNA. Here the sample spans over 250,000 clones, approximately 90% being singletons. Per germline, CDR1 SGHRS and CDR2 YFSETQ. V lost 2 bases and J 5 bases, leaving 13 bases between the germline ends. The CDR3 totals 14 residues. The table lists this clone with a few counts. V is TRBV5-1 and J is TRBJ1-2; the D gene is possibly TRBD1 (6 bases). Sequenced: PBMCs or T cells enriched from blood (not recorded which). This TCR derives from a woman aged 55-70 years in a cohort exposed to, infected with or recovered from COVID-19 (not recorded which). CDR3 sequence (DNA): TGCGCCAGCAGCTTACAGGGAAGTGGGTATGGCTACACCTTC. Amino acids: CASSLQGSGYGYTF.